This note documents a single T cell receptor (beta chain) sequence. This CDR3 has 12 amino acids. V lost 1 base to trimming and J lost 7 bases, with 11 bases between them. Germline CDR1 GTSNPN, CDR2 SVGIG (reference sequence). This entry belongs to a study of PD-L1 blockade in urothelial cancer. On the study more broadly: Patients had received 0 to 3 prior chemotherapy regimens. T cells were recovered from blood samples at a median of around 140,000. Once treatment had started, blood was analyzed at 3 weeks (second dose) and again at 6 weeks.

Generated by immunoSEQ multiplex PCR, the TCRdb table keeps only in-frame clones and is missing some. The sample includes about 24,000 clones, around nine tenths of them seen just once. This sequence joins TRBV30 and TRBJ2-7; unclear D gene. The sequence came from a man in his fifties with urothelial cancer. Sequencing used PBMCs, obtained around atezolizumab (anti-PD-L1) treatment. The CDR3 reads CAWSEKFREQYF. The CDR3 DNA follows: TGTGCCTGGAGTGAAAAGTTCAGGGAGCAGTACTTC.